This T cell receptor beta chain stems from a study of tumor-infiltrating lymphocytes in localized non-small cell lung cancer. Some clones are missing from TCRdb's copy, which holds only in-frame ones; the method was immunoSEQ multiplex PCR. The table lists 15,000 to 20,000 clones, 73% of them singletons, with around 4.1% in the top ten. Trimming cost V 8 bases and J 4 bases; bases outside gene matches: 10. Germline V gene data show CDR1 as MNHEY and CDR2 as SVGAGI. The CDR3 runs 14 residues. This chain connects TRBV6-5 to TRBJ1-1; 7 bases agree with TRBD1. The clonotype originates from a human donor with non-small cell lung cancer. The sequenced material came from lung tumor tissue. Here the CDR3 reads CASSRRAGGTEAFF. CDR3 sequence (DNA): TGTGCCAGCTCGAGGAGGGCAGGGGGCACTGAAGCTTTCTTT.